The 24 T cell receptor beta chains in this list originate from one sample, sequenced in a study of Ad26.COV2.S vaccination and SARS-CoV-2 variants. Noted treatment: roughly 20 received Ad26.COV2.S at low or high dose, single or two shots; five or six received placebo; per-sample allocation not given. Collection of samples fell on day 63 after the first vaccine or placebo injection. Measured with immunoSEQ multiplex PCR; TCRdb has only the in-frame clones, and not every one. The table has 350,000 to 500,000 clones, 89% seen once; the top ten hold about 2.5%. The input for sequencing was peripheral blood, taken in a trial of Ad26.COV2.S vaccine versus placebo. The receptors were gathered from a person aged 18 to 65 who received the Ad26.COV2.S COVID-19 vaccine or a placebo.

The chain recombines TRBV19 with TRBJ2-1, with 11 bases lining up with TRBD2. V gave up 8 bases and J gave up 7 bases; unmatched junction bases: 13. The CDR3 has 16 amino acids. The germline V gene has CDR1 LNHDA and CDR2 SQIVND (reference sequence). The CDR3 loop reads CASQLAGEPGGNEQFF. The CDR3 DNA is TGTGCCAGTCAACTAGCGGGAGAGCCCGGGGGAAATGAGCAGTTCTTC.

The CDR3 nucleotides are TGTGCCAGCAGCCAAGGAGGTGGCCGGGACTATGGCTACACCTTC. It codes for CASSQGGGRDYGYTF. This chain joins TRBV3-1 (or the pseudogene TRBV3-2) and TRBJ1-2; the D is unclear. This CDR3 is 15 amino acids long. V was shortened by 1 base and J by 3 bases, with 12 bases between the two germline ends. Germline loops: CDR1 LGHDT, CDR2 YNNKEL (reference sequence).

The rearrangement joins TRBV5-1 to TRBJ2-1; D assignment may be TRBD1 or TRBD2 (5 bases each). This CDR3 has 14 residues. Looked up from germline, CDR1 is SGHRS and CDR2 is YFSETQ. The V end was cut by 1 base, the J end by 5 bases, with 10 bases between. The CDR3 spells CASSLPGDDNEQFF. The CDR3 DNA follows: TGCGCCAGCAGCTTGCCCGGGGACGACAATGAGCAGTTCTTC.

The rearrangement links TRBV19 to TRBJ1-1; D is ambiguous. The CDR3 covers 13 residues. V lost 5 bases and J 2 bases, leaving 9 bases between the germline ends. Germline V gene data show CDR1 as LNHDA and CDR2 as SQIVND (reference sequence). For the CDR3, the DNA is TGTGCCAGTAGTTCCGTTATTAACACTGAAGCTTTCTTT. This gives the protein CASSSVINTEAFF.

The rearrangement joins TRBV5-3 to TRBJ2-7, with no clear D. TRBV5-3 is sorted into the ORF group, with uncertain function. V lost 2 bases to trimming and J lost 3 bases, with 12 bases between them. The CDR3 has 14 residues. This chain's CDR3 is CARSLRWTNYEQYV. The CDR3 DNA reads TGTGCCAGAAGCTTAAGATGGACCAACTACGAGCAGTACGTC.

The chain recombines TRBV5-1 with TRBJ2-2; D is undetermined. Germline CDR1 reads SGHRS; CDR2 reads YFSETQ. This CDR3 is built from 14 residues. V was clipped by 1 base and J by 7 bases, with 11 bases between them. This CDR3 reads CASSLLGKGGELFF. CDR3 nucleotides: TGCGCCAGCAGCTTGCTGGGGAAGGGCGGGGAGCTGTTTTTT. The full variable domain, completed using reference TRBV5-1 and TRBJ2-2, is KAGVTQTPRYLIKTRGQQVTLSCSPISGHRSVSWYQQTPGQGLQFLFEYFSETQRNKGNFPGRFSGRQFSNSRSEMNVSTLELGDSALYLCASSLLGKGGELFFGEGSRLTVL.

The genes are TRBV4-2 and TRBJ1-2; D not certain. The CDR3 covers 13 residues. Trimming took off 0 bases at V and 5 bases at J, with 7 bases between the two ends. Germline-derived CDR1 and CDR2 are LGHNA and YNFKEQ. CDR3 bases: TGTGCCAGCAGCCAAGATCGAAAGTATGGCTACACCTTC. It specifies CASSQDRKYGYTF.

The chain carries TRBV4-3 and TRBJ1-2; no clear D gene. Trimming shortened V by 1 base and J by 6 bases, and 18 bases separated the two germline ends. Germline values: CDR1 LGHNA, CDR2 YSLEER. The CDR3 sequence is 16 residues long. CDR3 sequence reads: CASSQGPPLEDHGYTF. The CDR3 DNA sequence: TGCGCCAGCAGCCAAGGTCCCCCGTTAGAGGATCATGGCTACACCTTC.

Concerning this clone: The same CDR3 arises from other DNA sequences in this sample as well. The rearrangement joins TRBV7-2 to TRBJ1-1, with D possibly being TRBD1 (5 bases). Germline lookup yields CDR1 SGHTA and CDR2 FQGNSA. Trimming cost V 2 bases and J 0 bases, with 7 bases left between them. This CDR3 has 14 amino acids. CDR3 DNA sequence: TGTGCCAGCAGCTTACAGGGAATGAACACTGAAGCTTTCTTT. It codes for CASSLQGMNTEAFF.

The rearrangement uses TRBV4-1 and TRBJ1-1; D might be TRBD1 (5 bases). Per germline, CDR1 MGHRA and CDR2 YSYEKL. The CDR3 runs 16 residues. V lost 6 bases and J lost 1, with 18 bases in between. The CDR3 coding sequence is TGCGCCAGCAGGAATTCGCCCCGGGGGAGGAACACTGAAGCTTTCTTT. Amino acids: CASRNSPRGRNTEAFF.

Comments on this clone: Different DNA sequences within this sample yield the same CDR3. The chain carries TRBV6-5 and TRBJ1-1, with D perhaps TRBD1 (6 bases). Trimming left V 5 bases short and J 3 bases short, with 10 bases between. The germline gives CDR1 MNHEY, CDR2 SVGAGI. The CDR3 covers 13 residues. The CDR3 spells CASSPQGYTEAFF. Written as DNA, the CDR3 is TGTGCCAGCAGTCCACAGGGTTACACTGAAGCTTTCTTT.

The J gene is TRBJ2-1, the V gene TRBV10-3, with TRBD2 matching 13 bases. In germline, CDR1 is ENHRY, CDR2 SYGVKD. This CDR3 comprises 16 residues. V lost 1 base and J lost 6; bases outside the gene matches: 3. CDR3 sequence reads: CAISELLAGGGNEQFF. CDR3 sequence (DNA): TGTGCCATCAGTGAGTTACTAGCGGGAGGGGGCAATGAGCAGTTCTTC.

The rearrangement joins TRBV11-3 to TRBJ2-1; D may correspond to TRBD1 or TRBD2 (5 bases each). CDR1 and CDR2 from the germline V gene are SGHNT and YENEEA. Deletions cut 6 bases from V and 0 bases from J, with 12 bases between. The length of the CDR3 is 15 residues. This chain's CDR3 is CASSRGGLSYNEQFF. The CDR3 DNA follows: TGTGCCAGCAGTCGGGGCGGCCTCTCCTACAATGAGCAGTTCTTC.

This chain links TRBV29-1 with TRBJ2-1; TRBD1 agrees at 10 bases. CDR3 length: 15 residues. Germline V gene lookup returns CDR1 SQVTM and CDR2 ANQGSEA. The V segment lost 7 bases and the J segment 7 bases; nucleotides outside the gene matches: 13. CDR3 nucleotide sequence: TGCAGCGCCCAGGGTGGGGACAGGGGATCAAATGAGCAGTTCTTC. Amino acid sequence: CSAQGGDRGSNEQFF.

The count of this clone is one. The chain uses TRBV5-1 and TRBJ2-6; D unresolved. V gave up 0 bases and J gave up 0 bases, with 10 bases separating them. Germline-derived CDR1 and CDR2 are SGHRS and YFSETQ. The CDR3 length is 17 residues. CDR3 sequence reads: CASSLVHLGSGANVLTF. CDR3 bases: TGCGCCAGCAGCTTGGTGCACTTAGGCTCTGGGGCCAACGTCCTGACTTTC. The full variable domain, with the rest looked up from reference TRBV5-1 and TRBJ2-6, is KAGVTQTPRYLIKTRGQQVTLSCSPISGHRSVSWYQQTPGQGLQFLFEYFSETQRNKGNFPGRFSGRQFSNSRSEMNVSTLELGDSALYLCASSLVHLGSGANVLTFGAGSRLTVL.

This chain connects TRBV19 to TRBJ1-2; 7 positions match TRBD1. This CDR3 is 16 amino acids long. Trimming took 7 bases from V and 7 from J; bases not matched to a gene: 18. Germline CDR1 LNHDA, CDR2 SQIVND (reference sequence). The CDR3 region is CASKRLQTGEGGGYTF. The CDR3 DNA reads TGTGCCAGTAAACGCCTTCAAACAGGGGAAGGGGGTGGCTACACCTTC. Full variable domain (remainder filled in from reference TRBV19 and TRBJ1-2): DGGITQSPKYLFRKEGQNVTLSCEQNLNHDAMYWYRQDPGQGLRLIYYSQIVNDFQKGDIAEGYSVSREKKESFPLTVTSAQKNPTAFYLCASKRLQTGEGGGYTFGSGTRLTVV.

This chain joins TRBV30 and TRBJ1-6; D is unresolved. Germline V gene data show CDR1 as GTSNPN and CDR2 as SVGIG (reference sequence). The V and J ends lost 2 bases and 2 bases respectively, with 4 bases between them. The CDR3 runs to 13 residues. CDR3 in amino acids: CAWSKTYNSPLHF. The CDR3 DNA follows: TGTGCCTGGAGTAAGACCTATAATTCACCCCTCCACTTT.

This chain uses TRBV27 with TRBJ2-1; D call uncertain. Trimming removed 7 bases at V and 0 bases at J, with 13 bases between. The CDR3 spans 15 residues. Germline-derived CDR1 and CDR2 are MNHEY and SMNVEV (reference sequence). CDR3 in amino acids: CASMMGGISYNEQFF. The CDR3 nucleotides are TGTGCCAGCATGATGGGCGGCATCTCCTACAATGAGCAGTTCTTC.

The V call is TRBV5-6, the J call TRBJ2-7, with a weak D call TRBD2 (6 bases). This CDR3 spans 16 amino acids. Germline V gene sequence: CDR1 SGHDT, CDR2 YYEEEE. The V end was cut by 4 bases, the J end by 3 bases, with 20 bases between. CDR3 nucleotide sequence: TGTGCCAGCAGCAGCTATGGCCGGGAGAATCTCTACGAGCAGTACGTC. Protein: CASSSYGRENLYEQYV.

The rearrangement joins TRBV30 to TRBJ1-2, with D possibly TRBD1 on 6 matching bases. Looked up from germline, CDR1 is GTSNPN and CDR2 is SVGIG (reference sequence). Trimming left V 2 bases short and J 4 bases short, with 17 bases between. There are 15 residues in the CDR3. CDR3: CAWSFRQDPIYGYTF. CDR3 DNA: TGTGCCTGGAGTTTCCGACAGGATCCCATCTATGGCTACACCTTC.

This sequence joins TRBV4-2 and TRBJ2-3; possible D gene TRBD1, 6 bases. Trimming took off 1 base at V and 2 bases at J, with 13 bases between the two ends. Germline CDR1 reads LGHNA; CDR2 reads YNFKEQ. The CDR3 runs to 16 residues. The DNA for the CDR3 is TGTGCCAGCAGCCAAGTCCGCTTGGGGGCCACAGATACGCAGTATTTT. Amino acids: CASSQVRLGATDTQYF.

The chain employs TRBV6-2 or TRBV6-3 and TRBJ1-5, with D unclear. This CDR3 comprises 14 residues. CDR1 and CDR2 (germline): MNHEY, SVGEGT. V was shortened by 0 bases and J by 7 bases, with 10 bases between the two germline ends. The CDR3 DNA follows: TGTGCCAGCAGTTACTCGTTCAGCGTCCAGCCCCAGCATTTT. It encodes CASSYSFSVQPQHF.

The chain has TRBV20-1 and TRBJ1-1; D is ambiguous. CDR1 is DFQATT, CDR2 SNEGSKA, per germline (reference sequence). The CDR3 consists of 9 residues. Here the CDR3 DNA reads TGCAGACATGACACTGAAGCTTTCTTT. Amino acid sequence: CRHDTEAFF.

The V call is TRBV7-2, the J call TRBJ1-2, with a weak D call TRBD1 (5 bases). Germline V gene data show CDR1 as SGHTA and CDR2 as FQGNSA. This CDR3 is built from 16 residues. The V end was cut by 2 bases, the J end by 0 bases, with 13 bases between. CDR3 nucleotide sequence: TGTGCCAGCAGCTTATCGTCAGGGAATTCTAACTATGGCTACACCTTC. Translated: CASSLSSGNSNYGYTF.